This T cell receptor (beta chain) derives from a study of regulatory T cells in long-lasting Graves disease. Study-level points and caveats: Whereas new patients shared 900 to 1,000 public clonotypes, persistent patients shared more, at 2,500 to 3,500. Persistent disease favored TRBV28, TRBJ1-2 and TRBJ2-5.

Time point indicated: persistent/refractory GD, antithyroid drugs over 5 years with positive TRAb. RNA from PBMCs was the source of the TCR library. An approximately 10-milliliter sample of peripheral blood was drawn into EDTA tubes. Construction of the TCR beta libraries employed iRepertoire HTBI primers in conjunction with Arm-PCR of CDR3 regions. MiXCR was run by TCRdb on the multiplex PCR reads, yielding one entry per CDR3 protein. The table lists 300,000 or so distinct CDR3 sequences, roughly a fifth of them singletons, with just under 30% in the top ten. This clonotype was found many times. What it binds is unknown. V was clipped by 5 bases and J by 0 bases, with 13 bases between them. This CDR3 spans 15 amino acids. Germline CDR1 reads SGHTA; CDR2 reads FQGNSA.

J is TRBJ1-2 and V is TRBV7-2, with D perhaps matching TRBD1 (5 bases). The receptor was isolated from a female donor with Graves disease. Specimen: peripheral blood mononuclear cells (PBMCs), collected when the disease was refractory, from a patient treated with antithyroid drugs. CDR3 DNA: TGTGCCAGCAGCCTCGACAGCTTAGCTAACTATGGCTACACCTTC. Protein: CASSLDSLANYGYTF. Full variable domain (outside the CDR3, taken from reference TRBV7-2 and TRBJ1-2): GAGVSQSPSNKVTEKGKDVELRCDPISGHTALYWYRQSLGQGLEFLIYFQGNSAPDKSGLPSDRFSAERTGGSVSTLTIQRTQQEDSAVYLCASSLDSLANYGYTFGSGTRLTVV.